The source of this TCR beta chain is a study of CD8 T cells in ankylosing spondylitis. Notes on the study in general: Disease-linked clones reportedly showed significant enrichment in matched ankylosing spondylitis synovial fluid. What appeared characteristic of ankylosing spondylitis blood was a TCR beta motif of seven to nine highly homologous variants.

Note on this clonotype: Antigen: not known.

Libraries of TCR beta came from quantitative 5'-RACE with molecular barcodes. TCRdb used MiXCR to reprocess the 5' RACE reads, holding one entry per CDR3 protein. In the table there are about 330,000 distinct CDR3 sequences, roughly 8% of which are singletons. Sequencing was carried out using blood, either unsorted or a sorted T cell fraction (not recorded which). The receptor was isolated from a male donor with ankylosing spondylitis.

CDR3 DNA sequence: TGTGCCAGCAGCCCTTCACAGGGGGCTCACACTGAAGCTTTCTTT. Translating gives CASSPSQGAHTEAFF. The rearrangement uses TRBV12-3 or TRBV12-4 and TRBJ1-1, with 9 bases aligning to TRBD1. With V trimmed by 6 bases and J by 3 bases, 8 bases remained unmatched. The CDR3 is 15 residues long.